These 28 T cell receptor beta chains were all obtained from the same sample, sequenced in a study of ipilimumab plus nivolumab after autologous stem cell transplantation. Profiling relied on immunoSEQ multiplex PCR, and the TCRdb table lists in-frame clones only, not all of them. The sample yields 84,000 or so clones, 83% seen once. Sequences were derived from PBMCs, sampled in a trial of ipilimumab plus nivolumab as post-transplant consolidation. The receptors stem from a male donor with diffuse large B-cell lymphoma.

The V call is TRBV7-2, the J call TRBJ2-7; D is uncertain. V was clipped by 1 base and J by 13 bases, with 20 bases between them. CDR3 length: 14 residues. Per germline, CDR1 SGHTA and CDR2 FQGNSA. The CDR3 DNA reads as TGTGCCAGCAGCTTAGGCAGCACCCCTACGAGCAGTTACTTC. Translated: CASSLGSTPTSSYF.

The chain links TRBV11-2 to TRBJ2-1, with 9 bases that match TRBD1. In germline, CDR1 is SGHAT, CDR2 FQNNGV. Trimming took 5 bases from V and 7 from J; bases not matched to a gene: 9. CDR3 length: 15 residues. The CDR3 region is CASSLTGGFANEQFF. The CDR3, as DNA: TGTGCCAGCAGCCTTACAGGGGGCTTCGCGAATGAGCAGTTCTTC.

The chain links TRBV5-1 to TRBJ1-4; no clear D gene. The V gene lost 5 bases and the J gene lost 5 bases, with 7 bases spanning the gap. Looked up from germline, CDR1 is SGHRS and CDR2 is YFSETQ. The CDR3 is made up of 12 amino acids. The CDR3 DNA reads as TGCGCCAGCAGAGCAGAAAATGAAAAACTGTTTTTT. It is translated as CASRAENEKLFF.

The chain carries TRBV5-1 and TRBJ2-1; D might be TRBD1 (7 bases). Per the germline V gene, CDR1 is SGHRS and CDR2 is YFSETQ. This CDR3 has 15 amino acids. V was pared by 5 bases and J by 5 bases, with 17 bases between. The CDR3 is CASREGARVDNEQFF. The CDR3, as DNA: TGCGCCAGCAGGGAGGGGGCGCGGGTGGACAATGAGCAGTTCTTC.

V is TRBV9 and J is TRBJ1-3, with D unclear. The CDR3 spans 17 residues. Germline lookup yields CDR1 SGDLS and CDR2 YYNGEE. Trimming took off 0 bases at V and 0 bases at J, with 13 bases between the two ends. The CDR3 sequence is CASSVATTRSSGNTIYF. As DNA, the CDR3 is TGTGCCAGCAGCGTAGCCACCACCCGCAGCTCTGGAAACACCATATATTTT.

V gene TRBV6-5 combines with J gene TRBJ2-3; 11 bases map to TRBD2. The J segment lost 5 bases and the V segment lost 2 bases, leaving 3 bases of the junction unmatched. In germline, CDR1 is MNHEY, CDR2 SVGAGI. The CDR3 totals 15 residues. The CDR3 protein is CASSYLAGGQDTQYF. The CDR3 DNA is TGTGCCAGCAGTTACCTAGCGGGGGGCCAAGATACGCAGTATTTT.

The chain carries TRBV2 and TRBJ2-3; D not certain. The length of the CDR3 is 14 residues. V was shortened by 4 bases and J by 5 bases, with 13 bases between the two germline ends. Germline V gives CDR1 SNHLY, CDR2 FYNNEI. The CDR3 protein is CASSASSSGDTQYF. The CDR3 DNA reads TGTGCCAGCAGTGCATCCTCATCGGGAGATACGCAGTATTTT.

This sequence joins TRBV5-8 and TRBJ1-4; TRBD1 might be the D (5 bases). The CDR3 extends over 15 amino acids. V was pared by 4 bases and J by 4 bases, with 14 bases between. Germline V gives CDR1 SGHTS, CDR2 YDEGEE. The CDR3 sequence is CASSRGSGINEKLFF. CDR3 bases: TGTGCCAGCAGCCGGGGGTCGGGAATTAATGAAAAACTGTTTTTT.

The CDR3: CAISSRRTEAFF. The CDR3 DNA is TGTGCCATCAGTAGTAGACGCACTGAAGCTTTCTTT. This rearrangement joins TRBV10-3 to TRBJ1-1; the D is unclear. The CDR3 is 12 amino acids. Germline V gene data show CDR1 as ENHRY and CDR2 as SYGVKD. Trimming removed 5 bases at V and 4 bases at J, with 8 bases between.

Only one count was recorded for this clone. The J gene is TRBJ1-3, the V gene TRBV6-5; D unclear. The CDR3 spans 15 residues. The germline gives CDR1 MNHEY, CDR2 SVGAGI. V lost 4 bases and J lost 0, with 10 bases in between. DNA for the CDR3: TGTGCCAGCAGTTTCGGACGGAGCTCTGGAAACACCATATATTTT. It is translated as CASSFGRSSGNTIYF.

DNA for the CDR3: TGCGCCAGCAGCTTGGTGGTTACAGGTCTGAACGAGCAGTACTTC. Translated, it gives CASSLVVTGLNEQYF. The chain has TRBV5-1 and TRBJ2-7, with D maybe TRBD1 (5 bases). Trimming removed 0 bases at V and 5 bases at J, with 15 bases between. The CDR3 sequence is 15 residues long. Germline assignment: CDR1 SGHRS and CDR2 YFSETQ.

The V call is TRBV5-1, the J call TRBJ2-7, with D unresolved. Germline CDR1 SGHRS, CDR2 YFSETQ. The CDR3 has 12 amino acids. Trimming pared 4 bases from V and 1 base from J, leaving 6 bases between. CDR3 nucleotide sequence: TGCGCCAGCAGCCTCCCTTCCTACGAGCAGTACTTC. This encodes CASSLPSYEQYF.

The gene calls are TRBV6-5 and TRBJ1-1, with 8 bases matching TRBD1. With 4 bases clipped from V and 2 bases from J, the junction kept 9 bases outside the gene matches. Germline CDR1 and CDR2: MNHEY and SVGAGI. This CDR3 is built from 16 residues. CDR3 sequence reads: CASSSRGRATNTEAFF. The CDR3 nucleotides read TGTGCCAGCAGTTCCAGGGGGCGCGCGACTAACACTGAAGCTTTCTTT.

The rearrangement uses TRBV5-1 and TRBJ2-2, with D perhaps matching TRBD2 (6 bases). CDR1 and CDR2 from the germline V gene are SGHRS and YFSETQ. The CDR3 sequence is 16 residues long. V lost 5 bases and J 2 bases, leaving 16 bases between the germline ends. CDR3 amino acids: CASRPPGTGNTGELFF. DNA of the CDR3: TGCGCCAGCAGACCTCCCGGGACTGGAAACACCGGGGAGCTGTTTTTT.

The chain employs TRBV18 and TRBJ2-7, with TRBD1 matching over 9 bases. J gave up 0 bases and V 8 bases, and 17 bases lay outside the gene matches. The germline V gene encodes CDR1 KGHSH and CDR2 LQKENI. CDR3 size: 18 residues. The CDR3 DNA follows: TGTGCCAGCCAAGAACAGGGGGCGCGAGAGGGGGCCTCCTACGAGCAGTACTTC. The encoded protein is CASQEQGAREGASYEQYF.

CDR3 nucleotide sequence: TGTGCCAGTAGGGCCTATCCGAACACTGAAGCTTTCTTT. Translating it yields CASRAYPNTEAFF. The chain recombines TRBV19 with TRBJ1-1, with no clear D. The V end was cut by 6 bases, the J end by 1 base, with 9 bases between. This CDR3 is built from 13 residues. In germline, CDR1 is LNHDA, CDR2 SQIVND (reference sequence). Full variable domain (missing parts from reference TRBV19 and TRBJ1-1): DGGITQSPKYLFRKEGQNVTLSCEQNLNHDAMYWYRQDPGQGLRLIYYSQIVNDFQKGDIAEGYSVSREKKESFPLTVTSAQKNPTAFYLCASRAYPNTEAFFGQGTRLTVV.

The count of this clone is one. This sequence joins TRBV5-1 and TRBJ2-3; D might be TRBD1 or TRBD2, each matching 6 bases. CDR1 is SGHRS and CDR2 is YFSETQ in the germline V gene. The CDR3 has 17 amino acids. The ends were cut back, 5 bases at V and 0 bases at J, with 19 bases in the middle. The CDR3 sequence is CASRYGVGGGSTDTQYF. As DNA, the CDR3 is TGCGCCAGCAGATATGGCGTGGGGGGCGGAAGCACAGATACGCAGTATTTT.

This clone was observed a handful of times. This chain links TRBV2 with TRBJ2-6; no reliable D call. V was pared by 6 bases and J by 0 bases, with 6 bases between. CDR3 length equals 14 residues. CDR1 is SNHLY and CDR2 is FYNNEI in the germline V gene. The CDR3 DNA sequence: TGTGCCAGCAGGGTGGCCTCTGGGGCCAACGTCCTGACTTTC. Amino acid sequence: CASRVASGANVLTF.

This sequence joins TRBV10-3 and TRBJ1-5; unclear D gene. V lost 5 bases and J lost 2, with 4 bases in between. There are 12 residues in the CDR3. Germline values: CDR1 ENHRY, CDR2 SYGVKD. In DNA form, the CDR3 reads TGTGCCATCAGTAGTCGCAATCAGCCCCAGCATTTT. Residues: CAISSRNQPQHF.

This chain joins TRBV7-9 and TRBJ1-1; no definite D call. CDR3 length equals 11 residues. Per the germline V gene, CDR1 is SEHNR and CDR2 is FQNEAQ (reference sequence). V shed 4 bases and J shed 3 bases, with 3 bases lying between them. The CDR3 reads CASSSHTEAFF. As DNA, the CDR3 is TGTGCCAGCAGCTCACACACTGAAGCTTTCTTT.

The chain is built from TRBV7-8 and TRBJ2-2; D remains unclear. In germline, CDR1 is SGHVS, CDR2 FQNEAQ. CDR3 size: 16 residues. Trimming took 2 bases from V and 0 from J, leaving 10 bases between them. CDR3 coding DNA: TGTGCCAGCAGCTTATTGGGCAAAACGAACACCGGGGAGCTGTTTTTT. It is translated as CASSLLGKTNTGELFF.

This chain links TRBV25-1 with TRBJ1-6; maybe TRBD1 (5 bases). V was shortened by 4 bases and J by 10 bases, with 23 bases between the two germline ends. Germline loops: CDR1 MGHDK, CDR2 SYGVNS. This CDR3 contains 17 residues. The DNA of the CDR3 is TGTGCCAGCAGTGGAAATTGGGACCGGGCGTTTAACTCACCCCTCCACTTT. Translation gives CASSGNWDRAFNSPLHF.

The chain recombines TRBV4-2 with TRBJ2-7; D may be TRBD1 or TRBD2 (6 bases each). Germline CDR1 LGHNA, CDR2 YNFKEQ. V was trimmed by 0 bases and J by 1 base, leaving 19 bases between them. The CDR3 has 18 residues. For the CDR3, the DNA is TGTGCCAGCAGCCAAGAGGTGGATGGAGGGGGAATTTCCTACGAGCAGTACTTC. Its translation: CASSQEVDGGGISYEQYF.

This chain links TRBV15 with TRBJ2-2; 8 nucleotides align to TRBD2. This CDR3 is built from 16 residues. V was clipped by 5 bases and J by 3 bases; unmatched bases: 8. The germline V gene encodes CDR1 LNHNV and CDR2 YYDKDF (reference sequence). The CDR3 loop is CATSQGSGGDTGELFF. The CDR3 region has the DNA TGTGCCACCAGCCAGGGGTCCGGGGGGGACACCGGGGAGCTGTTTTTT.

CDR3 nucleotides: TGCGCCAGCAGCTCCATACTAGACAATGAGCAGTTCTTC. Amino acids: CASSSILDNEQFF. The chain has TRBV5-1 and TRBJ2-1; TRBD2 might be the D (5 bases). CDR3 length: 13 residues. Germline V CDR1 and CDR2: SGHRS, YFSETQ. The germline V and J ends were trimmed by 3 bases and 5 bases, with 9 bases remaining between them.

CDR3 residues: CASSIDGTGPNNEQFF. CDR3 nucleotides: TGTGCCAGTAGTATAGACGGGACAGGACCCAACAATGAGCAGTTCTTC. The genes are TRBV19 and TRBJ2-1, with 8 bases matching TRBD1. The CDR3 totals 16 residues. V lost 0 bases to trimming and J lost 5 bases; unmatched junction nucleotides: 6. The germline CDR1 and CDR2 sequences are LNHDA and SQIVND (reference sequence).

Points on this clone: Other DNA sequences of this sample code for an identical CDR3. The V and J genes are TRBV29-1 and TRBJ1-2; no clear D gene. The V end lost 0 bases, the J end lost 5 bases, and 4 bases lay between the germline ends. The CDR3 is 11 residues long. Germline CDR1 SQVTM, CDR2 ANQGSEA. The CDR3 DNA follows: TGCAGCGTTGAAGAGGGGTATGGCTACACCTTC. Residues: CSVEEGYGYTF.

The rearrangement uses TRBV2 and TRBJ2-3; D is tentatively TRBD1 or TRBD2 (6 bases each). Trimming took off 2 bases at V and 5 bases at J, with 14 bases between the two ends. The germline V gene has CDR1 SNHLY and CDR2 FYNNEI. The CDR3 spans 15 residues. This CDR3 reads CASSELGGPIDTQYF. Written as DNA, the CDR3 is TGTGCCAGCAGTGAACTTGGGGGGCCAATAGATACGCAGTATTTT.